A selection of T cell receptor beta chains follows, all from one sample in a study of tumor and adjacent non-tumor tissue in lung cancer. TCRdb used MiXCR to reprocess the multiplex PCR reads, holding one entry per CDR3 protein. The table records under 250,000 distinct CDR3 sequences, approximately 74% of them present only once. Sequencing was done on a sample of lung tumor tissue. The source is a man aged 60 to 75 with non-small cell lung cancer. CDR3s include the opening cysteine and the closing phenylalanine or tryptophan. A D gene is named only where the DNA matches it firmly. Clone size is given for some rows only: seen once, a few or many times, or a class if the clone is expanded.

TRBJ2-3 | TRBV12-3/TRBV12-4 | - | - | CPSTPVITDTQYF | TGTCCCAGTACCCCCGTTATCACAGATACGCAGTATTTT
TRBJ2-3 | TRBV7-9 | - | - | CASSSSLTDTQYF | TGTGCCAGCAGCTCATCTCTCACAGATACGCAGTATTTT
TRBJ2-5 | TRBV11-3 | - | - | CANSLGNTFGGETQYF | TGTGCCAACAGCTTAGGAAACACGTTTGGAGGGGAGACCCAGTACTTC
TRBJ2-5 | TRBV20-1 | - | - | CSARAQIEWAQYF | TGCAGTGCTAGGGCCCAGATAGAGTGGGCCCAGTACTTC
TRBJ2-7 | TRBV30 | many | - | CAGGGPGSSYEQYF | TGTGCCGGAGGGGGACCCGGGAGCTCCTACGAGCAGTACTTC
TRBJ1-6 | TRBV28 | - | TRBD1 | CASSLVLTGWYNSRLHF | TGTGCCAGCAGTCTCGTCCTGACAGGGTGGTATAACTCACGCCTCCACTTT
TRBJ1-2 | TRBV20-1 | - | TRBD1 | CSARGRRGGWSDGYTF | TGCAGTGCTAGAGGCAGAAGAGGGGGCTGGTCGGATGGCTACACCTTC
TRBJ1-2 | TRBV11-2 | - | - | CASSADVAPDYTF | TGTGCCAGCAGCGCAGACGTGGCGCCAGACTACACCTTC
TRBJ1-4 | TRBV20-1 | - | TRBD1 | CRARSQGREKLFF | TGCAGGGCTAGGTCACAGGGGAGGGAAAAACTGTTTTTT
TRBJ1-6 | TRBV20-1 | - | TRBD1 | CSSPGQGLSLNF | TGCAGTTCTCCGGGACAGGGTCTGTCCCTCAACTTT
TRBJ2-1 | TRBV11-3 | - | - | CASSFTGLNEQFF | TGTGCCAGCAGCTTCACAGGGTTAAATGAGCAGTTCTTC
TRBJ2-5 | TRBV20-1 | - | - | CSARDMAGLGETQYF | TGCAGTGCTAGAGATATGGCGGGGTTAGGGGAGACCCAGTACTTC
TRBJ2-2 | TRBV11-3 | - | - | CVSSLRGTTITGELFF | TGCGTCAGCAGCTTACGGGGGACCACCATTACCGGGGAACTATTTTTT
TRBJ1-2 | TRBV4-1 | - | - | CASQDRGGGGYTF | TGCGCCAGCCAAGATCGCGGGGGAGGTGGCTACACCTTC
TRBJ2-1 | TRBV11-3 | once | - | CASSLLTRFEQFF | TGTGCCAGCAGCTTACTAACGAGATTTGAGCAGTTCTTC
TRBJ1-5 | TRBV11-3 | - | TRBD1 | CVSSLDRGQGNQPRHF | TGTGTCAGCAGCTTAGACCGCGGACAGGGCAATCAGCCCCGGCATTTT
TRBJ2-7 | TRBV11-3 | once | - | CASSKGNRFAEQYF | TGTGCCAGCTCCAAAGGGAATAGATTCGCCGAGCAGTACTTC
TRBJ1-5 | TRBV7-2 | - | - | CAISFRQGDQPQHF | TGTGCCATCAGCTTCCGCCAGGGTGATCAGCCCCAGCATTTT
TRBJ1-2 | TRBV5-6 | - | - | CASSLGGAPPQPNGYAF | TGTGCCAGCAGCTTGGGGGGGGCGCCGCCCCAACCTAACGGATACGCCTTC
TRBJ2-7 | TRBV29-1 | few | - | CSVALVGCLIEQYF | TGCAGCGTCGCCCTGGTGGGGTGCTTAATCGAGCAGTACTTC
TRBJ2-3 | TRBV29-1 | - | - | CSVEVAAHTQYF | TGCAGCGTTGAAGTCGCCGCCCATACGCAGTATTTT
TRBJ1-2 | TRBV7-8 | - | - | CTSSLRFKDGGYTF | TGTACCAGCAGCTTAAGATTCAAGGACGGTGGCTACACCTTC
TRBJ2-7 | TRBV20-1 | - | - | CSVHGVALYEQYF | TGCAGTGTTCATGGGGTAGCCCTCTACGAGCAGTACTTC
TRBJ2-2 | TRBV29-1 | - | - | CSDQIATGDLFF | TGCAGCGATCAGATTGCCACCGGGGACCTGTTTTTT
TRBJ1-6 | TRBV11-2 | many | TRBD1 | CASSSGQGYNSPLHF | TGTGCCAGCAGCTCGGGACAGGGCTATAATTCACCCCTCCACTTT
TRBJ2-7 | TRBV11-3 | - | - | CASSQGPRVGQHF | TGTGCCAGCAGCCAGGGCCCAAGAGTAGGTCAGCACTTC